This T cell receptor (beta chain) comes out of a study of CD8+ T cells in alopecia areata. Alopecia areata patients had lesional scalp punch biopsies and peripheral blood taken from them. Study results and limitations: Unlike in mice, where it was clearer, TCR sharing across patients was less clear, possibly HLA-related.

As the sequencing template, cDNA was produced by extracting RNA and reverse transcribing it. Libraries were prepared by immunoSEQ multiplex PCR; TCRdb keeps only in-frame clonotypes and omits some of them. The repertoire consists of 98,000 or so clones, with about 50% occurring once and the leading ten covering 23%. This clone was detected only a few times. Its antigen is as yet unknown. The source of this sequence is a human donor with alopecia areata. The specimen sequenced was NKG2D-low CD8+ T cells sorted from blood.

For the CDR3, the DNA is TGTGCCAGCAGTGACAGGGCCTCCTACGAGCAGTACTTC. This encodes CASSDRASYEQYF. V usage is TRBV6-5 and J usage is TRBJ2-7; 7 bases match TRBD1. V lost 5 bases and J lost 0; bases outside the gene matches: 1. The CDR3 extends over 13 amino acids. In germline, CDR1 is MNHEY, CDR2 SVGAGI.